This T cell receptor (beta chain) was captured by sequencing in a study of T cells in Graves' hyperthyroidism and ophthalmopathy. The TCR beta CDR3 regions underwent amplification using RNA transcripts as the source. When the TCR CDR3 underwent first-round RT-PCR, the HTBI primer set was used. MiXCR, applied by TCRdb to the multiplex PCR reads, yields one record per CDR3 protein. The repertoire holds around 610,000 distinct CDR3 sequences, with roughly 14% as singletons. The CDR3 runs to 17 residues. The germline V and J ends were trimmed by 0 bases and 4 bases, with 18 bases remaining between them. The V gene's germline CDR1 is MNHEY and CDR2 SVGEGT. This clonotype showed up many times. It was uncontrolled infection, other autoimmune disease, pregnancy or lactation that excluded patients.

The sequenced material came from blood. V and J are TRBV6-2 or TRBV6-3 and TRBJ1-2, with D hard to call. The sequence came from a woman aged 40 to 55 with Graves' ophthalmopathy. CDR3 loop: CASSYSSYRRAGYGYTF. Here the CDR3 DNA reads TGTGCCAGCAGTTACTCGAGCTATAGAAGGGCGGGCTATGGCTACACCTTC.